Presented here are 10 T cell receptor beta chains from one specimen sequenced in a study of graft-versus-host responses after intestinal transplantation. Graft material was processed, releasing intraepithelial and lamina propria lymphocytes. Sequenced by immunoSEQ multiplex PCR; TCRdb stores in-frame clones only, minus some. Found here are some 15,000 clones, about two thirds of them singletons; the top ten hold 20% to 25%. The specimen comprised ileum tissue, sampled 700 to 800 days after intestinal transplantation. Receptors originate from a human patient who received an intestinal transplant, so some T cells may come from the graft donor.

The rearrangement links TRBV5-1 to TRBJ2-3, with D possibly matching TRBD2 (5 bases). This CDR3 spans 12 amino acids. V lost 7 bases, J lost 4 bases, and 10 bases lay in between. The germline V gene has CDR1 SGHRS and CDR2 YFSETQ. The CDR3 reads CASGSSADTQYF. The CDR3 nucleotides read TGCGCCAGCGGGAGCTCTGCAGATACGCAGTATTTT.

The V gene is TRBV6-5, the J gene TRBJ1-2; D gene uncertain. V lost 0 bases and J 1 base, leaving 6 bases between the germline ends. The CDR3 spans 14 residues. The germline CDR1 and CDR2 sequences are MNHEY and SVGAGI. CDR3 region: CASSYSMGNYGYTF. CDR3 coding DNA: TGTGCCAGCAGTTACTCGATGGGTAACTATGGCTACACCTTC.

Only one count was recorded for this clone. The chain combines TRBV29-1 with TRBJ1-3; unclear D gene. Germline V gene data show CDR1 as SQVTM and CDR2 as ANQGSEA. V lost 7 bases to trimming and J lost 4 bases, with 14 bases between them. The CDR3 has 13 amino acids. This CDR3 is CSARASGGNTIYF. Here the CDR3 DNA reads TGCAGCGCAAGGGCCTCGGGGGGAAACACCATATATTTT.

The sample holds one count of this clone. This chain joins TRBV7-2 and TRBJ1-2; D remains unclear. The CDR3 sequence is 16 residues long. The germline V and J ends were trimmed by 5 bases and 4 bases, with 20 bases remaining between them. Germline V lookup: CDR1 SGHTA, CDR2 FQGNSA. The CDR3 DNA is TGTGCCAGCAGCCGTGACCCAGCATACCTATCCTATGGCTACACCTTC. It codes for CASSRDPAYLSYGYTF. Full variable domain (rest looked up from reference TRBV7-2 and TRBJ1-2): GAGVSQSPSNKVTEKGKDVELRCDPISGHTALYWYRQSLGQGLEFLIYFQGNSAPDKSGLPSDRFSAERTGGSVSTLTIQRTQQEDSAVYLCASSRDPAYLSYGYTFGSGTRLTVV.

The genes are TRBV18 and TRBJ1-2; D ambiguous. Germline CDR1 KGHSH, CDR2 LQKENI. The CDR3 is made up of 15 amino acids. V was trimmed by 4 bases and J by 1 base, leaving 13 bases between them. The CDR3 here is CASSRAGNRNYGYTF. The CDR3 bases are TGTGCCAGCTCACGGGCAGGAAACCGTAACTATGGCTACACCTTC. Using reference TRBV18 and TRBJ1-2 for the parts outside the CDR3, the full variable domain is NAGVMQNPRHLVRRRGQEARLRCSPMKGHSHVYWYRQLPEEGLKFMVYLQKENIIDESGMPKERFSAEFPKEGPSILRIQQVVRGDSAAYFCASSRAGNRNYGYTFGSGTRLTVV.

The V call is TRBV6-9, the J call TRBJ1-5; 7 nucleotides align to TRBD1. Losses at the gene ends were 6 bases for V and 0 bases for J; bases not matched to a gene: 2. The V gene's germline CDR1 is MNHGY and CDR2 SVAAGI. The CDR3 spans 14 residues. The CDR3 spells CASSDRDSNQPQHF. CDR3 nucleotides: TGTGCCAGCAGCGACAGGGATAGCAATCAGCCCCAGCATTTT.

The table lists this clone with a few counts. This chain connects TRBV29-1 to TRBJ2-7, with 7 bases fitting TRBD2. V lost 7 bases to trimming and J lost 3 bases; unmatched junction nucleotides: 9. CDR1 is SQVTM and CDR2 is ANQGSEA in the germline V gene. The CDR3 is 13 residues long. The CDR3 DNA is TGCAGCGGGGGGGAGGGAGCTCTCTACGAGCAGTACTTC. It encodes CSGGEGALYEQYF.

This clone has a handful of counts. The chain has TRBV4-3 and TRBJ2-7, with D unclear. CDR1 is LGHNA, CDR2 YSLEER, per germline. V shed 2 bases and J shed 6 bases, with 11 bases lying between them. This CDR3 is 13 amino acids long. Written as DNA, the CDR3 is TGCGCCAGCAGCCAACCCAGGAGAGGCGAGCAGTACTTC. It specifies CASSQPRRGEQYF.

The V and J genes are TRBV9 and TRBJ2-5; 10 nucleotides align to TRBD1. CDR3 length: 15 residues. Germline trimming cut 3 bases from V and 7 bases from J; bases unmatched to any gene: 9. Germline V lookup: CDR1 SGDLS, CDR2 YYNGEE. This CDR3 is CASSGPGTGDGTQYF. The CDR3 nucleotides are TGTGCCAGCAGCGGACCCGGGACAGGGGATGGGACCCAGTACTTC. The full variable domain, with the rest looked up from reference TRBV9 and TRBJ2-5, is DSGVTQTPKHLITATGQRVTLRCSPRSGDLSVYWYQQSLDQGLQFLIQYYNGEERAKGNILERFSAQQFPDLHSELNLSSLELGDSALYFCASSGPGTGDGTQYFGPGTRLLVL.

The chain combines TRBV18 with TRBJ1-4; 11 nucleotides align to TRBD1. Trimming at V came to 2 bases and at J to 3 bases, leaving 26 bases not matched to a gene. Looked up from germline, CDR1 is KGHSH and CDR2 is LQKENI. This CDR3 comprises 24 residues. CDR3 coding DNA: TGTGCCAGCTCACCAGGGCAATCGGACAGGGGGCAGTTCATACCCACACCGCCTAATGAAAAACTGTTTTTT. Residues: CASSPGQSDRGQFIPTPPNEKLFF. Combining the CDR3 with reference TRBV18 and TRBJ1-4 gives the whole variable domain NAGVMQNPRHLVRRRGQEARLRCSPMKGHSHVYWYRQLPEEGLKFMVYLQKENIIDESGMPKERFSAEFPKEGPSILRIQQVVRGDSAAYFCASSPGQSDRGQFIPTPPNEKLFFGSGTQLSVL.